This T cell receptor (beta chain) was found in a study of blood T cell repertoires in COVID-19. Generated by immunoSEQ multiplex PCR, the TCRdb table keeps only in-frame clones and is missing some. The sample carries tens of thousands of clones, almost 85% recorded once. Looked up from germline, CDR1 is SGHTA and CDR2 is FQGNSA. The V end lost 5 bases, the J end lost 6 bases, and 17 bases lay between the germline ends. This CDR3 has 14 amino acids. The chain uses TRBV7-2 and TRBJ2-7, with no clear D. Sequencing was carried out using peripheral blood. The receptor comes from a human donor in a cohort sampled during active COVID-19. CDR3 sequence (DNA): TGTGCCAGCAGCCCAACCGAGCTCTACCCCGAGCAGTACTTC. Protein product: CASSPTELYPEQYF.